These T cell receptor beta chains were read from a single sample in a study of cytomegalovirus exposure and HLA in healthy donors. TCRdb keeps only in-frame clones here, not all; method: immunoSEQ multiplex PCR. This sample carries about 190,000 clones, around 84% of them seen once, and the ten largest clones take approximately 3.6%. The sequencing sample was made of PBMCs. All receptors come from a man between 40 and 49 years old in good health and CMV-seropositive. The CDR3 runs from the conserved cysteine through the conserved F or W. Fields, in order: D gene, clone size, V gene, J gene, CDR3 DNA, CDR3 protein. A D gene is named only where the DNA matches it firmly. Size is omitted from some rows. Given values are once, few, many or a class for expanded clones.

>.|.|TRBV6-1|TRBJ2-3
TGTGCCAGCAGTGAAACTCGGGATACGCAGTATTTT
CASSETRDTQYF
>TRBD1|.|TRBV5-4|TRBJ1-6
TGTGCCAGCAGCCCCGGGACAGAGTATTCACCCCTCCACTTT
CASSPGTEYSPLHF
>TRBD1|.|TRBV29-1|TRBJ2-5
TGCAGCGTTGCAGGGACAGGCCAAGAGACCCAGTACTTC
CSVAGTGQETQYF
>.|.|TRBV2|TRBJ2-7
TGTGCCAGCAGTGAAGAGGCGGCTCGCGAGCAGTACTTC
CASSEEAAREQYF
>.|.|TRBV11-2|TRBJ1-1
TGTGCCAGCAGCTTAGAAATGGGGCGACGGAACACTGAAGCTTTCTTT
CASSLEMGRRNTEAFF
>.|.|TRBV5-4|TRBJ2-7
TGTGCCAGCAGCTCGGACCGCGGGCTCGAGCAGTACTTC
CASSSDRGLEQYF
>.|once|TRBV5-1|TRBJ2-3
TGTGCCAGCAGCTCGACTAGCACAGATACGCAGTATTTT
CASSSTSTDTQYF
>TRBD2|once|TRBV7-2|TRBJ2-3
TGTGCCAGCAGCTTAGGCGGGAGGGCCGGAATAGATACGCAGTATTTT
CASSLGGRAGIDTQYF
>.|.|TRBV19|TRBJ2-7
TGTGCCAGTAGTATAGATCTGGGTCGGGGGGAGCAGTACTTC
CASSIDLGRGEQYF
>TRBD2|.|TRBV29-1|TRBJ2-7
TGCAGCGTCACCCTAGCGGGGATGATGAACGAGCAGTACTTC
CSVTLAGMMNEQYF
>.|.|TRBV4-3|TRBJ1-2
TGCGCCAGCAGCCCCTCGGGGGATGGCTATGGCTACACCTTC
CASSPSGDGYGYTF
>TRBD2|.|TRBV6-5|TRBJ2-3
TGTGCCAGCAGTTGGACTAGCGGGAGCCCCACAGATACGCAGTATTTT
CASSWTSGSPTDTQYF
>TRBD1|.|TRBV28|TRBJ1-1
TGTGCCAGCAGTTCGACAGGGGACCCTATGAACACTGAAGCTTTCTTT
CASSSTGDPMNTEAFF
>.|.|TRBV6-5|TRBJ1-1
TGTGCCAGCTTCGGGGGCACTGAAGCTTTCTTT
CASFGGTEAFF
>TRBD1|.|TRBV7-3|TRBJ1-2
TGTGCCAGCAGCAAAGGACAGGGTAGAAACTATGGCTACACCTTC
CASSKGQGRNYGYTF
>.|few|TRBV5-5|TRBJ1-1
TGTGCCAGCAGCTTGGCCGCTGAAGCTTTCTTT
CASSLAAEAFF
>.|.|TRBV10-3|TRBJ1-5
TGCGCCATCAGAGCAACAGGGAACAATCAGCCCCAGCATTTT
CAIRATGNNQPQHF
>.|few|TRBV9|TRBJ1-3
TGTGCCAGCAGCCTCAAGGACACCTTTAATACTGGAAACACCATATATTTT
CASSLKDTFNTGNTIYF
>.|.|TRBV6-1|TRBJ1-1
TGTGCCAGCAGTGAATTGCGAACCACTGAAGCTTTCTTT
CASSELRTTEAFF
>.|.|TRBV4-3|TRBJ2-7
TGCGCCAGCAGCCAAGAAGGAGGTTACGAGCAGTACTTC
CASSQEGGYEQYF
>TRBD2|.|TRBV29-1|TRBJ2-1
TGCAGCGTTGAAGTTGGTAGCGGGAGTTGGGAGCAGTTCTTC
CSVEVGSGSWEQFF
>TRBD1|few|TRBV25-1|TRBJ2-7
TGTGCCAGCAGTCCCAGGGCAGGGGGCTTTTCCTCCTACGAGCAGTACTTC
CASSPRAGGFSSYEQYF
>.|.|TRBV7-9|TRBJ2-5
TGTGCCAGCAGCCCTGGGACGGAAGGAAAGCGGGAAGAGACCCAGTACTTC
CASSPGTEGKREETQYF
>.|.|TRBV29-1|TRBJ2-3
TGCAGCGTTGAAGAGGGGGGAGGCGATACGCAGTATTTT
CSVEEGGGDTQYF
>.|.|TRBV6-1|TRBJ2-6
TGTGCCAGCAGTCACACAGGGTCAGGGGCCAACGTCCTGACTTTC
CASSHTGSGANVLTF
>TRBD2|.|TRBV5-1|TRBJ2-1
TGCGCCAGCAGCCAAGGACTAGCGGTTCGTGTAAATGAGCAGTTCTTC
CASSQGLAVRVNEQFF
>TRBD2|once|TRBV7-6|TRBJ2-1
TGTGCCAGCAGCTTAGGGGCTAGCGGGAGCAACAATGAGCAGTTCTTC
CASSLGASGSNNEQFF
>.|.|TRBV7-2|TRBJ1-1
TGTGCCAGCAGCTTAGGGGGGGTCTCCACTGAAGCTTTCTTT
CASSLGGVSTEAFF
>TRBD1|.|TRBV18|TRBJ1-5
TGTGCCAGCTCATCAACCCGCCCCGGGACAGGGGGTAATCAGCCCCAGCATTTT
CASSSTRPGTGGNQPQHF
>.|once|TRBV2|TRBJ1-3
TGTGCCAGCATATCAGGGTCTGGAAACACCATATATTTT
CASISGSGNTIYF
>TRBD2|.|TRBV2|TRBJ2-7
TGTGCCAGCAGTGAAAGGGTAGCGGGCGGATACGAGCAGTACTTC
CASSERVAGGYEQYF
>TRBD2|.|TRBV19|TRBJ2-1
TGTGCCAGTAGTATTTTACTAGCGGGACTCAATGAGCAGTTCTTC
CASSILLAGLNEQFF
>.|.|TRBV12-2|TRBJ2-7
TGTGCAAGTCGCTTAGACAGCTCCTACGAGCAGTACTTC
CASRLDSSYEQYF
>.|.|TRBV2|TRBJ1-5
TGTGCCAGCAGTGCTTTGAGGGGGTCTCAGCCCCAGCATTTT
CASSALRGSQPQHF
>.|.|TRBV10-3|TRBJ2-7
TGTGCCATCAGTGATCGGACAGAGGCCGAGCAGTACTTC
CAISDRTEAEQYF
>.|.|TRBV18|TRBJ2-6
TGTGCCAGCTCACTACCCATCAGGGAACCTGGGGCCAACGTCCTGACTTTC
CASSLPIREPGANVLTF
>TRBD2|few|TRBV2|TRBJ2-3
TGTGCCAGCAAGCTGGGACTAGCGGGAGCCGCCACAGATACGCAGTATTTT
CASKLGLAGAATDTQYF
>TRBD1|.|TRBV4-1|TRBJ1-5
TGCGCCAGCAGCCAACTTGGACAGGGGGACAATCAGCCCCAGCATTTT
CASSQLGQGDNQPQHF
>.|.|TRBV7-9|TRBJ1-5
TGTGCCAGCAGCTTGGGGGGGATCGGCCAGCCCCAGCATTTT
CASSLGGIGQPQHF
>.|.|TRBV7-2|TRBJ2-1
TGTGCCAGCAGCCCCAAGAGCACCAATGAGCAGTTCTTC
CASSPKSTNEQFF
>.|.|TRBV11-2|TRBJ2-7
TGTGCCAGCAGCTTCGTCTACGAGCAGTACTTC
CASSFVYEQYF
>TRBD2|.|TRBV27|TRBJ2-5
TGTGCCAGCATGGTAGCGGGAGGGGTGGTGGGAGAGACCCAGTACTTC
CASMVAGGVVGETQYF
>TRBD2|.|TRBV2|TRBJ2-1
TGTGCCAGCAGTAATTTAGCGGGGGGTTCCTACAATGAGCAGTTCTTC
CASSNLAGGSYNEQFF
>TRBD2|.|TRBV7-2|TRBJ2-3
TGTGCCAGCAGCTTATGGTCTAGCGGGCTTGGGGGGCACACAGATACGCAGTATTTT
CASSLWSSGLGGHTDTQYF
>.|few|TRBV7-8|TRBJ1-4
TGTGCCAGCAGCCAACAGCCACGGGGTGAAAAACTGTTTTTT
CASSQQPRGEKLFF
>.|.|TRBV15|TRBJ2-7
TGTGCCACCACATACGAGCAGTACTTC
CATTYEQYF
>TRBD2|.|TRBV6-6|TRBJ2-7
TGTGCCAGCAGCCCTAGCGGGGGATACGAGCAGTACTTC
CASSPSGGYEQYF